This T cell receptor beta chain was found in a study of response to subunit inactivated influenza vaccine. Findings and caveats of the study: T cells newly recruited by each seasonal influenza vaccination are few, the authors suggested.

This clonotype was recorded a few times. Its matching antigen is unknown. TCRdb called the RT-PCR reads again in MiXCR, with one record for every CDR3 protein. Found here are roughly 710,000 distinct CDR3 sequences, 13% to 15% of them singletons; the top ten hold 7.5% to 8%. Trimming took 6 bases from V and 0 from J, leaving 12 bases between them. The CDR3 is 13 residues long. Germline V gene data show CDR1 as SQVTM and CDR2 as ANQGSEA. The V call is TRBV29-1, the J call TRBJ2-7; tentatively, D is TRBD2 (6 bases). This clonotype was sampled from a man between 45 and 60 years old who received an inactivated influenza vaccine. Sequencing used PBMCs from blood, obtained 14 days before vaccination. The CDR3 sequence: CSVWTINSYEQYF. Here the CDR3 DNA reads TGCAGCGTATGGACTATCAACTCCTACGAGCAGTACTTC.